This T cell receptor (beta chain) was captured by sequencing in a study of T cells in Graves' hyperthyroidism and ophthalmopathy. Whole-study findings and limits: Among clonotypes expanded in thyroid above 0.001, most were also found in blood. Ophthalmopathy was model-predicted a median roughly 6.3 months pre-onset.

Graves' hyperthyroidism was deemed stable absent ophthalmopathy progression within 18 months. Germline-derived CDR1 and CDR2 are LNHDA and SQIVND (reference sequence). Trimming took off 3 bases at V and 3 bases at J, with 18 bases between the two ends. This CDR3 is built from 16 residues. RNA transcripts were the template for amplifying TCR beta CDR3 regions. Using the HTBI primer set, a first-round RT-PCR was run on the TCR CDR3. Each CDR3 protein is one row after TCRdb ran MiXCR on the multiplex PCR reads. Of around 440,000 distinct CDR3 sequences listed, approximately 15% are singletons. This clonotype has just a few counts. What it binds is not known.

V is TRBV19 and J is TRBJ2-7; D is possibly TRBD2 (7 bases). The source is a woman aged 18-30 years with Graves' hyperthyroidism. The material sequenced was blood. The CDR3 sequence is CASSIREGTKHYEQYF. CDR3 nucleotides: TGTGCCAGTAGTATCAGGGAGGGGACAAAACACTACGAGCAGTACTTC.